These 8 T cell receptor beta chains were all obtained from the same sample, sequenced in a study of shared clonotypes between healthy human individuals. Naive CD8 isolation took CD45RO-negative cells positively selected for CCR7 and excluded terminally differentiated effector memory CD45RA+ cells. This table comes from immunoSEQ multiplex PCR, and its TCRdb copy is limited to in-frame clones, with some not included. The sample yields about 2.1 million clones, 85% to 95% seen once. Sequencing used naive CD8+ T cells from PBMCs. These receptors all come from a young man in good health. Some clones in this sample may be carry-over from other donors' samples.

As regards this clone: Different DNA sequences within this sample yield the same CDR3. The chain joins TRBV5-5 to TRBJ1-1; D is uncertain. Trimming took 2 bases from V and 0 from J, leaving 8 bases between them. This CDR3 spans 14 amino acids. Germline values: CDR1 SGHKS, CDR2 YYEKEE (reference sequence). CDR3 amino acids: CASSLLIMNTEAFF. The CDR3 nucleotides are TGTGCCAGCAGCTTACTGATTATGAACACTGAAGCTTTCTTT. Looking up the rest from reference TRBV5-5 and TRBJ1-1 gives the full variable domain: DAGVTQSPTHLIKTRGQQVTLRCSPISGHKSVSWYQQVLGQGPQFIFQYYEKEERGRGNFPDRFSARQFPNYSSELNVNALLLGDSALYLCASSLLIMNTEAFFGQGTRLTVV.

The rearrangement joins TRBV28 to TRBJ1-4; TRBD1 might be the D (6 bases). Trimming stripped 2 bases from V and 7 bases from J, with 14 bases between. Per the germline V gene, CDR1 is MDHEN and CDR2 is SYDVKM. The CDR3 contains 15 residues. The CDR3 loop is CASSLEQGRGEKLFF. DNA of the CDR3: TGTGCCAGCAGTTTAGAGCAGGGGAGGGGTGAAAAACTGTTTTTT.

The rearrangement joins TRBV7-9 to TRBJ2-1; tentatively, D is TRBD2 (6 bases). Germline V gives CDR1 SEHNR, CDR2 FQNEAQ (reference sequence). CDR3 length equals 14 residues. V lost 11 bases to trimming and J lost 4 bases, with 18 bases between them. CDR3 DNA sequence: TGTGCCGGAGACGGGGGAGGTTCTTACAATGAGCAGTTCTTC. It specifies CAGDGGGSYNEQFF.

For this clone: Other DNA sequences of this sample code for an identical CDR3. This chain uses TRBV9 with TRBJ1-3; D perhaps matches TRBD1 (5 bases). V was cut by 0 bases and J by 1 base, with 5 bases left in between. The CDR3 consists of 14 residues. Germline CDR1 and CDR2: SGDLS and YYNGEE. CDR3 DNA: TGTGCCAGCAGCGTAGCAGGGTCTGGAAACACCATATATTTT. Residues: CASSVAGSGNTIYF. Complete variable domain (other parts from reference TRBV9 and TRBJ1-3): DSGVTQTPKHLITATGQRVTLRCSPRSGDLSVYWYQQSLDQGLQFLIQYYNGEERAKGNILERFSAQQFPDLHSELNLSSLELGDSALYFCASSVAGSGNTIYFGEGSWLTVV.

V is TRBV30 and J is TRBJ2-5; D unclear. The J call could be wrong; TRBJ2-7 is a better fit for the DNA end. In germline, CDR1 is GTSNPN, CDR2 SVGIG (reference sequence). The CDR3 is 12 residues long. The CDR3 DNA reads as TGTGCCTGGAGTCCCAACTTCCACGAGCAGTACTTC. Its translation: CAWSPNFHEQYF.

The chain joins TRBV6-5 to TRBJ2-1, with a tentative D call TRBD2 (6 bases). CDR1 MNHEY and CDR2 SVGAGI come from the germline V gene. Trimming took 6 bases from V and 8 from J, leaving 14 bases between them. This CDR3 contains 13 residues. The CDR3 coding sequence is TGTGCCAGCAGCCCCGCGGCGGGATATGAGCAGTTCTTC. Translation: CASSPAAGYEQFF.

This chain connects TRBV30 to TRBJ2-3; 13 positions match TRBD2. V was clipped by 3 bases and J by 3 bases; unmatched bases: 0. Per the germline V gene, CDR1 is GTSNPN and CDR2 is SVGIG (reference sequence). The CDR3 totals 14 residues. The CDR3 reads CAWRLAGGTDTQYF. DNA of the CDR3: TGTGCCTGGAGACTAGCGGGAGGGACAGATACGCAGTATTTT.

This chain connects TRBV28 to TRBJ2-5; 12 positions match TRBD1. Losses at the gene ends were 5 bases for V and 7 bases for J; bases not matched to a gene: 11. The CDR3 runs to 16 residues. Germline V gene lookup returns CDR1 MDHEN and CDR2 SYDVKM. CDR3 in amino acids: CASSPRRDRGLVTQYF. In DNA, the CDR3 is TGTGCCAGCAGTCCCCGCCGGGACAGGGGGCTGGTGACCCAGTACTTC.